The rows below give T cell receptor beta chains drawn from one sample of a study of blood T cells in healthy people across ages. One entry per CDR3 protein, called by TCRdb with MiXCR from the 5' RACE reads. The sample contains about 580,000 distinct CDR3 sequences, around 48% of which appear only once. The sequencing sample was made of blood. The origin of the receptors is a man aged 80 or over in good health. CDR3s include the opening cysteine and the closing phenylalanine or tryptophan. Fields, in order: CDR3 DNA, CDR3 protein, V gene, clone size, CDR3 length, J gene, D gene. The D gene is left open where the match is weak. Rows give clone size only sometimes, using once, few, many, or a class for an expanded clone.

CDR3 DNA: TGTGCCAGCAGTTACTCGGGCGGGGACGCCTACGAGCAGTACTTC
CDR3 protein: CASSYSGGDAYEQYF
V gene: TRBV6-2/TRBV6-3
clone size: -
CDR3 length: 15
J gene: TRBJ2-7
D gene: -

CDR3 DNA: TGTGTCAGCAGCGTAGATCTGGGGGGCCTGCGACTGTTTTTT
CDR3 protein: CVSSVDLGGLRLFF
V gene: TRBV9
clone size: -
CDR3 length: 14
J gene: TRBJ1-4
D gene: -

CDR3 DNA: TGTGCCAGCAAGGCAGGGATTACGGACGAGCAGTACTTC
CDR3 protein: CASKAGITDEQYF
V gene: TRBV6-6
clone size: many
CDR3 length: 13
J gene: TRBJ2-7
D gene: -

CDR3 DNA: TGCAGTGCTGGGAAACAGGGGGCCCAAGAGACCCAGTACTTC
CDR3 protein: CSAGKQGAQETQYF
V gene: TRBV20-1
clone size: -
CDR3 length: 14
J gene: TRBJ2-5
D gene: TRBD1

CDR3 DNA: TGTGCCAGCAGTTACTCGAGGACTAGCGGGAGAGGGTTCTTC
CDR3 protein: CASSYSRTSGRGFF
V gene: TRBV6-2/TRBV6-3
clone size: -
CDR3 length: 14
J gene: TRBJ2-1
D gene: TRBD2

CDR3 DNA: TGTGCCAGCAGCTTGGGTCTAGCGGAGAGGGGTGAGCAGTTCTTC
CDR3 protein: CASSLGLAERGEQFF
V gene: TRBV11-2
clone size: -
CDR3 length: 15
J gene: TRBJ2-1
D gene: TRBD2

CDR3 DNA: TGCGCCAGCAGCCAAGACTGGGTCCGGGGGTCCAGGGCCAACGTCCTGACTTTC
CDR3 protein: CASSQDWVRGSRANVLTF
V gene: TRBV4-3
clone size: -
CDR3 length: 18
J gene: TRBJ2-6
D gene: -

CDR3 DNA: TGTGCCAGCAGCCCCCGTTTTGGGGGCGTCAACGAGCAGTACTTC
CDR3 protein: CASSPRFGGVNEQYF
V gene: TRBV7-2
clone size: few
CDR3 length: 15
J gene: TRBJ2-7
D gene: -

CDR3 DNA: TGTGCCAGCAGTTTATTGGGGACAAAAGAGACCCAGTACTTC
CDR3 protein: CASSLLGTKETQYF
V gene: TRBV27
clone size: -
CDR3 length: 14
J gene: TRBJ2-5
D gene: -

CDR3 DNA: TGTGCCAGCAGCTTAGGGTTGGTATCCGATACGCAGTATTTT
CDR3 protein: CASSLGLVSDTQYF
V gene: TRBV11-2
clone size: -
CDR3 length: 14
J gene: TRBJ2-3
D gene: -

CDR3 DNA: TGCAGCGTTGAAGATCGTGGGGGCTCTGGGGCCAACGTCCTGACTTTC
CDR3 protein: CSVEDRGGSGANVLTF
V gene: TRBV29-1
clone size: few
CDR3 length: 16
J gene: TRBJ2-6
D gene: -

CDR3 DNA: TGCAGTGTTGAGGTGCCTAGCGGGGGCCTCCAAGAGACCCAGTACTTC
CDR3 protein: CSVEVPSGGLQETQYF
V gene: TRBV20-1
clone size: -
CDR3 length: 16
J gene: TRBJ2-5
D gene: TRBD2

CDR3 DNA: TGTGCCATCAAGGAGTTCCACTCTAATTCACCCCTCCACTTT
CDR3 protein: CAIKEFHSNSPLHF
V gene: TRBV10-3
clone size: few
CDR3 length: 14
J gene: TRBJ1-6
D gene: -

CDR3 DNA: TGTGCCAGCAGTTACTCCCCGGGGGCGCGTAATGAGCAGTTCTTC
CDR3 protein: CASSYSPGARNEQFF
V gene: TRBV6-6
clone size: once
CDR3 length: 15
J gene: TRBJ2-1
D gene: -

CDR3 DNA: TGCGCCAGCAGAGCCGGGACAGGGGAAGGTGGCTACACCTTC
CDR3 protein: CASRAGTGEGGYTF
V gene: TRBV5-1
clone size: few
CDR3 length: 14
J gene: TRBJ1-2
D gene: TRBD1

CDR3 DNA: TGCAGTGCTAGATTTGGTGAAAAACTGTTTTTT
CDR3 protein: CSARFGEKLFF
V gene: TRBV20-1
clone size: -
CDR3 length: 11
J gene: TRBJ1-4
D gene: -

CDR3 DNA: TGCAGTGCTAGAGATTCTTACAGGGCAGGGGGCGACACCGTATATTTT
CDR3 protein: CSARDSYRAGGDTVYF
V gene: TRBV20-1
clone size: -
CDR3 length: 16
J gene: TRBJ1-3
D gene: TRBD1

CDR3 DNA: TGTGCCAGCAGCCAAGAGGGGGGGAAATACAATGAGCAGTTCTTC
CDR3 protein: CASSQEGGKYNEQFF
V gene: TRBV4-2
clone size: few
CDR3 length: 15
J gene: TRBJ2-1
D gene: TRBD2

CDR3 DNA: TGTGCCAGCAGCTTAGGAGGGCCTCCCTATGGCTACACCTTC
CDR3 protein: CASSLGGPPYGYTF
V gene: TRBV7-9
clone size: -
CDR3 length: 14
J gene: TRBJ1-2
D gene: -

CDR3 DNA: TGTGCCAGCAGTCCCCTACCCCCTACTAGCGGGAGTTACAATGAGCAGTTCTTC
CDR3 protein: CASSPLPPTSGSYNEQFF
V gene: TRBV12-3/TRBV12-4
clone size: -
CDR3 length: 18
J gene: TRBJ2-1
D gene: TRBD2

CDR3 DNA: TGTGCCAGCAGCCAAGGACTAGCGGGGGCTCCGCAGTTCTTC
CDR3 protein: CASSQGLAGAPQFF
V gene: TRBV4-2
clone size: once
CDR3 length: 14
J gene: TRBJ2-1
D gene: TRBD2

CDR3 DNA: TGTGCCACCAGTGATCCAGGACTAGCGGGAGGTTCACGGGAGACCCAGTACTTC
CDR3 protein: CATSDPGLAGGSRETQYF
V gene: TRBV24-1
clone size: once
CDR3 length: 18
J gene: TRBJ2-5
D gene: TRBD2

CDR3 DNA: TGCAGTGCCCCCGGACAGTGGGCCACAGATACGCAGTATTTT
CDR3 protein: CSAPGQWATDTQYF
V gene: TRBV20-1
clone size: -
CDR3 length: 14
J gene: TRBJ2-3
D gene: -

CDR3 DNA: TGCGCCAGCAAATTCCACAGGGCGATGGATGAGCAGTTCTTC
CDR3 protein: CASKFHRAMDEQFF
V gene: TRBV5-1
clone size: -
CDR3 length: 14
J gene: TRBJ2-1
D gene: -

CDR3 DNA: TGTGCCAGCAGGACTAGCGGGAGCTCCTACGAGCAGTACTTC
CDR3 protein: CASRTSGSSYEQYF
V gene: TRBV6-2/TRBV6-3
clone size: many
CDR3 length: 14
J gene: TRBJ2-7
D gene: TRBD2

CDR3 DNA: TGTGCCAGCAGCGTACTTAGCGGGAGTCTCCACGAGCAGTACTTC
CDR3 protein: CASSVLSGSLHEQYF
V gene: TRBV7-6
clone size: -
CDR3 length: 15
J gene: TRBJ2-7
D gene: TRBD2

CDR3 DNA: TGCGCCAGCACCCTGACAGGATTAGGGATGAACACTGAAGCTTTCTTT
CDR3 protein: CASTLTGLGMNTEAFF
V gene: TRBV5-1
clone size: few
CDR3 length: 16
J gene: TRBJ1-1
D gene: -

CDR3 DNA: TGCGCCAGCAGCCTCCTGGCAGGGGGCGGATCTGAGCAGTTCTTC
CDR3 protein: CASSLLAGGGSEQFF
V gene: TRBV5-1
clone size: few
CDR3 length: 15
J gene: TRBJ2-1
D gene: TRBD1

CDR3 DNA: TGTGCCAGCAGCTTAGGACTAGTAGGTTACGAGCAGTACTTC
CDR3 protein: CASSLGLVGYEQYF
V gene: TRBV5-5
clone size: few
CDR3 length: 14
J gene: TRBJ2-7
D gene: TRBD2

CDR3 DNA: TGCAGTGCTAGAGTGGCAGGAGGGTGGGATACGCAGTATTTT
CDR3 protein: CSARVAGGWDTQYF
V gene: TRBV20-1
clone size: -
CDR3 length: 14
J gene: TRBJ2-3
D gene: -

CDR3 DNA: TGTGCCAGCAGCGAACAGGGACAGCTTAGCAATCAGCCCCAGCATTTT
CDR3 protein: CASSEQGQLSNQPQHF
V gene: TRBV7-2
clone size: -
CDR3 length: 16
J gene: TRBJ1-5
D gene: TRBD1

CDR3 DNA: TGTGCCAGCAGCACCGATAGCGGGGGCTTTCAAGATACGCAGTATTTT
CDR3 protein: CASSTDSGGFQDTQYF
V gene: TRBV11-2
clone size: -
CDR3 length: 16
J gene: TRBJ2-3
D gene: TRBD2

CDR3 DNA: TGCGCCAGCAGCTTGCGACAGAGCACCTACGAGCAGTACTTC
CDR3 protein: CASSLRQSTYEQYF
V gene: TRBV5-1
clone size: -
CDR3 length: 14
J gene: TRBJ2-7
D gene: -

CDR3 DNA: TGTGCCAGCAGCCTCGGATCCCAAGGGGTACCCCTCCACTTT
CDR3 protein: CASSLGSQGVPLHF
V gene: TRBV7-9
clone size: -
CDR3 length: 14
J gene: TRBJ1-6
D gene: -

CDR3 DNA: TGTGCCAGCAGCGCCAGTAGCGGGCTTGAAGAGACCCAGTACTTC
CDR3 protein: CASSASSGLEETQYF
V gene: TRBV9
clone size: -
CDR3 length: 15
J gene: TRBJ2-5
D gene: TRBD2

CDR3 DNA: TGTGCCAGCAAAAGGGGAGGGAATGAAAAACTGTTTTTT
CDR3 protein: CASKRGGNEKLFF
V gene: TRBV7-9
clone size: once
CDR3 length: 13
J gene: TRBJ1-4
D gene: -

CDR3 DNA: TGTGCCAGCAGCCCCCGCGGGGCAATCGAAACAAATGAGCAGTTCTTC
CDR3 protein: CASSPRGAIETNEQFF
V gene: TRBV7-9
clone size: few
CDR3 length: 16
J gene: TRBJ2-1
D gene: -

CDR3 DNA: TGCGCCAGCAGCCAAGGACTAGCGGGGGGGCTTCGTGGCAATGAGCAGTTCTTC
CDR3 protein: CASSQGLAGGLRGNEQFF
V gene: TRBV4-1
clone size: -
CDR3 length: 18
J gene: TRBJ2-1
D gene: TRBD2

CDR3 DNA: TGTGCCAGCTCACCAAGTCAGGCTAGCGTTAGTGAGCAGTTCTTC
CDR3 protein: CASSPSQASVSEQFF
V gene: TRBV18
clone size: -
CDR3 length: 15
J gene: TRBJ2-1
D gene: -

CDR3 DNA: TGTGCCAGCAGTTTAAGGAACCAAGTACGGTACTTC
CDR3 protein: CASSLRNQVRYF
V gene: TRBV28
clone size: -
CDR3 length: 12
J gene: TRBJ2-7
D gene: -

CDR3 DNA: TGTGCCAGCAGCCAGGGGGGGGAGAATTCACCCCTCCACTTT
CDR3 protein: CASSQGGENSPLHF
V gene: TRBV7-9
clone size: few
CDR3 length: 14
J gene: TRBJ1-6
D gene: TRBD1

CDR3 DNA: TGTGCCAGCAGCTTTACCCTAGCGGGAGGTCGAGAGACCCAGTACTTC
CDR3 protein: CASSFTLAGGRETQYF
V gene: TRBV11-1
clone size: -
CDR3 length: 16
J gene: TRBJ2-5
D gene: TRBD2